The clone carrying this T cell receptor (beta chain) showed up just once. The record originates from a study of blood T cell repertoires in COVID-19. Study overall: Samples of COVID-19 (acute and convalescent) were obtained from the United States, Italy and Spain. PBMCs, B-cell-depleted T cells, or T cells were the source of the cDNA or gDNA that made up the material.

The CDR3 is 15 residues long. Germline-derived CDR1 and CDR2 are MNHNY and SVGAGI (reference sequence). Trimming left V 3 bases short and J 3 bases short, with 14 bases between. The authors' processing: Nucleated cell number was recorded as an estimate derived from reference gene primer amplification. The table came from immunoSEQ multiplex PCR; TCRdb's copy has only in-frame clones and leaves some out. V and J calls plus clone size are reproduced from that table; the DNA served to infer D and trimming. There are roughly 170,000 clones in the sample; around 87% occur only once, and 2.7% lies in the top ten.

The chain joins TRBV6-6 to TRBJ2-5, with TRBD2 as a possible D gene (7 bases). This TCR came from a man aged 35-49 years with active or convalescent COVID-19. The specimen sequenced was peripheral blood. The CDR3 sequence: CASSYGGGQKETQYF. The DNA for the CDR3 is TGTGCCAGCAGTTATGGCGGGGGCCAAAAAGAGACCCAGTACTTC.